The 29 T cell receptor beta chains below were found in one sample sequenced in a study of beta chain features in type 1 diabetes. General study points: Shortening of TCRB CDR3s, moderate but significant, appeared in all four CD4+ subsets of Type 1 diabetes patients.

Since all of the isolated RNA was reverse transcribed, expressed TCRB transcripts were what got sequenced. Repertoires were generated with immunoSEQ multiplex PCR, while TCRdb's copy carries only in-frame clones and drops some. The profile shows about 710,000 clones, 11% to 15% of them singletons. These receptors have no known antigen. Input material: naive CD4+ T cells from blood. These receptors were collected from a man aged 18-30 years with type 1 diabetes.

This clone was seen ten or more times. V and J are TRBV2 and TRBJ2-4, with unresolved D. This CDR3 is built from 8 residues. V lost 11 bases and J 15 bases, leaving 11 bases between the germline ends. Per germline, CDR1 SNHLY and CDR2 FYNNEI. CDR3 nucleotides: TGTGCCTCTGGCCTGGGGTACTTC. Encoded protein: CASGLGYF.

The V gene is TRBV7-9, the J gene TRBJ2-5, with D possibly TRBD2 on 5 matching bases. V was pared by 5 bases and J by 3 bases, with 16 bases between. The CDR3 is 15 residues long. From germline, CDR1 is SEHNR and CDR2 FQNEAQ (reference sequence). CDR3 in amino acids: CASSPLPLGEETQYF. Here the CDR3 DNA reads TGTGCCAGCAGCCCTCTCCCCCTCGGGGAAGAGACCCAGTACTTC.

The chain links TRBV29-1 to TRBJ1-1, with TRBD1 matching over 10 bases. This CDR3 region has 16 residues. V lost 7 bases, J lost 0 bases, and 11 bases stayed unmatched. CDR1 and CDR2 from the germline V gene are SQVTM and ANQGSEA. The CDR3 nucleotides read TGCAGCGCCGCCGGACAGGGGGGGTCTTTGAACACTGAAGCTTTCTTT. It is translated as CSAAGQGGSLNTEAFF.

The chain has TRBV4-1 and TRBJ2-7; 12 nucleotides align to TRBD1. Looked up from germline, CDR1 is MGHRA and CDR2 is YSYEKL. This CDR3 has 19 residues. With 2 bases clipped from V and 5 bases from J, the junction kept 16 bases outside the gene matches. In DNA, the CDR3 is TGCGCCAGCAGCCAAAACACCGGGACAGGGGGCTTGATTAGGAACGAGCAGTACTTC. Translated: CASSQNTGTGGLIRNEQYF.

As for this clone: Other DNA sequences in the sample encode the same CDR3. The rearrangement joins TRBV5-1 to TRBJ2-7, with TRBD2 matching 7 bases. Losses at the gene ends were 4 bases for V and 0 bases for J; bases not matched to a gene: 4. Germline assignment: CDR1 SGHRS and CDR2 YFSETQ. This CDR3 is built from 14 residues. The CDR3 coding sequence is TGCGCCAGCAGCCTGGGAGGGAGCTCCTACGAGCAGTACTTC. Translating it yields CASSLGGSSYEQYF.

The CDR3 nucleotides read TGTGCCTGGAGCTTAGGGACAGGGGTTTTCGGGGAGCAGTACTTC. It translates to CAWSLGTGVFGEQYF. The chain carries TRBV30 and TRBJ2-7; the match to TRBD1 covers 10 bases. The junction had 12 bases not matched to a gene; V was cut back by 3 bases and J by 7 bases. From germline, CDR1 is GTSNPN and CDR2 SVGIG (reference sequence). The CDR3 runs to 15 residues.

The rearrangement links TRBV18 to TRBJ2-6; D unresolved. The CDR3 has 15 amino acids. The V gene's germline CDR1 is KGHSH and CDR2 LQKENI. V was clipped by 5 bases and J by 0 bases, with 8 bases between them. The CDR3 region is CASSSFLSGANVLTF. CDR3 DNA: TGTGCCAGCTCATCCTTCCTCTCTGGGGCCAACGTCCTGACTTTC.

This clone was detected only a few times. This chain uses TRBV11-2 with TRBJ2-1; D gene unclear. Between the trimmed V and J ends, which lost 3 bases and 1 base, there was a span of 1 base. Germline CDR1 SGHAT, CDR2 FQNNGV. This CDR3 spans 12 amino acids. CDR3 nucleotide sequence: TGTGCCAGCAGCTTTTCCTACAATGAGCAGTTCTTC. Its protein product is CASSFSYNEQFF.

In its sample, this clone was seen a few times. This sequence joins TRBV9 and TRBJ1-2; 7 positions match TRBD1. Germline V gene sequence: CDR1 SGDLS, CDR2 YYNGEE. V lost 4 bases, J lost 5 bases, and 11 bases stayed unmatched. This CDR3 is built from 15 residues. CDR3 sequence (DNA): TGTGCCAGCAGCCGCATCCCTACAGGGGAATATGGCTACACCTTC. Translation gives CASSRIPTGEYGYTF.

Only a few counts were recorded for this clone. The genes are TRBV7-2 and TRBJ2-1; 7 bases align to TRBD2. CDR3 length: 14 amino acids. Germline V gene sequence: CDR1 SGHTA, CDR2 FQGNSA. With V trimmed by 3 bases and J by 3 bases, 2 bases remained unmatched. The CDR3 nucleotides read TGTGCCAGCAGCTTTGGCGGGAGCTACAATGAGCAGTTCTTC. Translated: CASSFGGSYNEQFF. The full variable domain, completed using reference TRBV7-2 and TRBJ2-1, is GAGVSQSPSNKVTEKGKDVELRCDPISGHTALYWYRQSLGQGLEFLIYFQGNSAPDKSGLPSDRFSAERTGGSVSTLTIQRTQQEDSAVYLCASSFGGSYNEQFFGPGTRLTVL.

This clone has more than one count but fewer than ten. The chain couples TRBV5-1 to TRBJ1-1; D is unclear. The germline V gene has CDR1 SGHRS and CDR2 YFSETQ. The CDR3 runs 13 residues. Trimming took 0 bases from V and 4 from J, leaving 7 bases between them. This CDR3 is CASSLDGVTEAFF. CDR3 bases: TGCGCCAGCAGCTTGGACGGGGTCACTGAAGCTTTCTTT.

The V call is TRBV20-1, the J call TRBJ2-7, with unresolved D. Germline values: CDR1 DFQATT, CDR2 SNEGSKA (reference sequence). The ends were cut back, 0 bases at V and 5 bases at J, with 5 bases in the middle. This CDR3 spans 11 amino acids. The CDR3 DNA sequence: TGCAGTGCTAGAGATATAAACGAGCAGTACTTC. Its translation: CSARDINEQYF.

The rearrangement uses TRBV14 and TRBJ2-5, with D possibly TRBD1 on 5 matching bases. V lost 2 bases and J 4 bases, leaving 11 bases between the germline ends. CDR1 and CDR2 from the germline V gene are SGHDN and FVKESK. CDR3 size: 14 residues. The CDR3 DNA is TGTGCCAGCAGCCAATTGTCCAGGGTAGAGACCCAGTACTTC. It encodes CASSQLSRVETQYF.

This chain connects TRBV11-3 to TRBJ2-7; possible D gene TRBD2, 5 bases. This CDR3 spans 12 amino acids. Germline assignment: CDR1 SGHNT and CDR2 YENEEA. V was shortened by 4 bases and J by 7 bases, with 11 bases between the two germline ends. Here the CDR3 DNA reads TGTGCCAGCAGCTACACTACTAGTGAGCAGTACTTC. Translated: CASSYTTSEQYF.

This clone was detected a few times. This chain uses TRBV5-1 with TRBJ2-1; D might be TRBD2 (6 bases). This CDR3 contains 17 residues. The germline V and J ends were trimmed by 5 bases and 0 bases, with 18 bases remaining between them. CDR1 is SGHRS, CDR2 YFSETQ, per germline. CDR3 coding DNA: TGCGCCAGCAGAGGAGGAGGGACGGGAGACTCCTACAATGAGCAGTTCTTC. Amino acid sequence: CASRGGGTGDSYNEQFF.

This clone has just a few counts. The chain joins TRBV11-2 to TRBJ2-5; no clear D gene. CDR1 is SGHAT, CDR2 FQNNGV, per germline. This CDR3 is 14 amino acids long. The ends were cut back, 1 base at V and 5 bases at J, with 11 bases in the middle. This CDR3 reads CASSLALGHETQYF. As DNA, the CDR3 is TGTGCCAGCAGCTTAGCTCTGGGCCACGAGACCCAGTACTTC.

The chain couples TRBV6-5 to TRBJ2-5; D is unresolved. The V gene lost 5 bases and the J gene lost 7 bases, with 8 bases spanning the gap. This CDR3 comprises 11 residues. CDR1 MNHEY and CDR2 SVGAGI come from the germline V gene. The CDR3 coding sequence is TGTGCCAGCAGTACCCGAGGGACCCAGTACTTC. It yields the protein CASSTRGTQYF.

This clone appeared a few times. The rearrangement links TRBV25-1 to TRBJ1-1; D is possibly TRBD1 (6 bases). The CDR3 is 15 residues long. V was trimmed by 1 base and J by 5 bases, leaving 14 bases between them. Germline CDR1 reads MGHDK; CDR2 reads SYGVNS. CDR3 protein: CASSELGRGVTEAFF. The DNA of the CDR3 is TGTGCCAGCAGTGAATTAGGGAGGGGGGTAACTGAAGCTTTCTTT.

This clone was recorded once. The chain combines TRBV7-2 with TRBJ1-5; maybe TRBD1 (5 bases). V lost 7 bases and J lost 3, with 10 bases in between. The CDR3 extends over 13 amino acids. Germline V gene data show CDR1 as SGHTA and CDR2 as FQGNSA. The CDR3 protein is CASTWGVNQPQHF. The CDR3 DNA is TGTGCCAGCACCTGGGGGGTCAATCAGCCCCAGCATTTT. The full variable domain, its missing parts supplied by reference TRBV7-2 and TRBJ1-5, is GAGVSQSPSNKVTEKGKDVELRCDPISGHTALYWYRQSLGQGLEFLIYFQGNSAPDKSGLPSDRFSAERTGGSVSTLTIQRTQQEDSAVYLCASTWGVNQPQHFGDGTRLSIL.

This clone was observed a handful of times. The chain carries TRBV29-1 and TRBJ2-1; the D gene is possibly TRBD2 (5 bases). Germline loops: CDR1 SQVTM, CDR2 ANQGSEA. The length of the CDR3 is 12 residues. Trimming pared 1 base from V and 8 bases from J, leaving 9 bases between. Here the CDR3 DNA reads TGCAGCGTTGAAGGGACGGAGGATGAGCAGTTCTTC. Amino acids: CSVEGTEDEQFF.

This clone was counted only a few times. The V and J genes are TRBV7-9 and TRBJ2-7; D is uncertain. The CDR3 consists of 13 residues. CDR1 is SEHNR and CDR2 is FQNEAQ in the germline V gene (reference sequence). V lost 5 bases and J lost 3, with 11 bases in between. CDR3 sequence: CASSPRDNYEQYF. The CDR3 DNA reads as TGTGCCAGCAGCCCACGCGACAACTACGAGCAGTACTTC.

V is TRBV18 and J is TRBJ1-5; 8 bases agree with TRBD1. CDR3 length equals 15 residues. Germline V gene lookup returns CDR1 KGHSH and CDR2 LQKENI. With 3 bases clipped from V and 6 bases from J, the junction kept 7 bases outside the gene matches. The CDR3 is CASSPQTGVGQPQHF. DNA of the CDR3: TGTGCCAGCTCACCCCAGACAGGGGTGGGTCAGCCCCAGCATTTT.

The chain has TRBV25-1 and TRBJ1-4; D remains unclear. This CDR3 is built from 14 residues. Germline assignment: CDR1 MGHDK and CDR2 SYGVNS. The V and J ends lost 5 bases and 7 bases respectively, with 14 bases between them. CDR3 residues: CASSHQRWPEKLFF. The DNA of the CDR3 is TGTGCCAGCAGTCACCAACGTTGGCCTGAAAAACTGTTTTTT.

This clone was observed a few times. The V call is TRBV5-1, the J call TRBJ2-3; 7 positions agree with TRBD2. The CDR3 loop spans 15 amino acids. Germline V CDR1 and CDR2: SGHRS, YFSETQ. V was pared by 7 bases and J by 0 bases, with 8 bases of the junction left unmatched. The CDR3 bases are TGCGCCAGCGGCGAAATGACTAGCAGCACAGATACGCAGTATTTT. As protein: CASGEMTSSTDTQYF. Full variable domain (outside the CDR3, taken from reference TRBV5-1 and TRBJ2-3): KAGVTQTPRYLIKTRGQQVTLSCSPISGHRSVSWYQQTPGQGLQFLFEYFSETQRNKGNFPGRFSGRQFSNSRSEMNVSTLELGDSALYLCASGEMTSSTDTQYFGPGTRLTVL.

This rearrangement joins TRBV29-1 to TRBJ2-5, with D tentatively TRBD1 (5 bases). Germline lookup yields CDR1 SQVTM and CDR2 ANQGSEA. Trimming removed 3 bases at V and 5 bases at J, with 19 bases between. CDR3 length: 15 amino acids. This chain's CDR3 is CSVEGQKGGWETQYF. CDR3 sequence (DNA): TGCAGCGTTGAGGGGCAGAAAGGTGGATGGGAGACCCAGTACTTC.

The rearrangement links TRBV5-1 to TRBJ1-1; a possible D gene is TRBD1 (6 bases). The V end was cut by 2 bases, the J end by 1 base, with 9 bases between. CDR1 and CDR2 (germline): SGHRS, YFSETQ. The CDR3 extends over 14 amino acids. The CDR3 loop reads CASSLADRNTEAFF. The CDR3, as DNA: TGCGCCAGCAGCTTAGCGGACAGGAACACTGAAGCTTTCTTT. Supplemented by reference TRBV5-1 and TRBJ1-1, the full variable domain reads KAGVTQTPRYLIKTRGQQVTLSCSPISGHRSVSWYQQTPGQGLQFLFEYFSETQRNKGNFPGRFSGRQFSNSRSEMNVSTLELGDSALYLCASSLADRNTEAFFGQGTRLTVV.

This clone was picked up a small number of times. The V and J genes are TRBV29-1 and TRBJ2-7, with a tentative D call TRBD1 (6 bases). The CDR3 is 14 residues long. Germline V gives CDR1 SQVTM, CDR2 ANQGSEA. The ends were cut back, 5 bases at V and 2 bases at J, with 16 bases in the middle. CDR3 in DNA: TGCAGCGTTCGCGATCCGACAGGAGCCTACGAGCAGTACTTC. Residues: CSVRDPTGAYEQYF.

The V and J genes are TRBV30 and TRBJ2-7; D may be TRBD2 (6 bases). CDR3 length equals 16 residues. CDR1 and CDR2 from the germline V gene are GTSNPN and SVGIG (reference sequence). Trimming shortened V by 5 bases and J by 2 bases, and 22 bases separated the two germline ends. The CDR3 spells CAWAGEVTRNTYEQYF. The CDR3 DNA sequence: TGTGCCTGGGCCGGGGAGGTTACCAGAAACACCTACGAGCAGTACTTC.

This sequence joins TRBV7-9 and TRBJ2-1, with a possible D match to TRBD1 (6 bases). There are 15 residues in the CDR3. V lost 5 bases to trimming and J lost 1 base, with 12 bases between them. Germline CDR1 reads SEHNR; CDR2 reads FQNEAQ (reference sequence). The CDR3 sequence is CASSLSGASYNEQFF. CDR3 bases: TGTGCCAGCAGCCTTTCAGGGGCATCCTACAATGAGCAGTTCTTC. Based on the CDR3 plus reference TRBV7-9 and TRBJ2-1, the full variable domain is DTGVSQNPRHKITKRGQNVTFRCDPISEHNRLYWYRQTLGQGPEFLTYFQNEAQLEKSRLLSDRFSAERPKGSFSTLEIQRTEQGDSAMYLCASSLSGASYNEQFFGPGTRLTVL.